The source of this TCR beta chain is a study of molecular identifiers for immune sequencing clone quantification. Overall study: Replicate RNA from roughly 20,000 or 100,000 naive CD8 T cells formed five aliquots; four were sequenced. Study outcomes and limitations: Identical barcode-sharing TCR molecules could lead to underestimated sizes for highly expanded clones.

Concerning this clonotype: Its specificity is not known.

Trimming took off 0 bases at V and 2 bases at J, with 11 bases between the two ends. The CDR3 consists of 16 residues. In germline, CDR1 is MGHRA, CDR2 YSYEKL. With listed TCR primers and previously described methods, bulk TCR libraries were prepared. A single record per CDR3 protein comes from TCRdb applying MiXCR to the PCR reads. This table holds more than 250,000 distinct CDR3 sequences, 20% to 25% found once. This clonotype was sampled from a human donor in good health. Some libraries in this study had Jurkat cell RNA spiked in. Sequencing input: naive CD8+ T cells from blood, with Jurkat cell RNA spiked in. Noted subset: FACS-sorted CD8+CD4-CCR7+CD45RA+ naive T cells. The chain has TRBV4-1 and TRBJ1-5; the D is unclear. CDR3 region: CASSQDIYGGNQPQHF. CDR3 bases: TGCGCCAGCAGCCAAGATATCTACGGGGGCAATCAGCCCCAGCATTTT.